A single sample is the source of the 7 T cell receptor beta chains below, sequenced in a study of radiotherapy plus CTLA-4 blockade in lung cancer (dated by TCRdb to the late 2010s). The library was made by the immunoSEQ multiplex PCR assay. Drawn from immuneACCESS, this table holds only the in-frame rearrangements with V and J called that TCRdb kept. Clones are partly lost; checked studies trace under half to an unresolved V gene and leave the rest unexplained. This sample gives about 51,000 clones in total; roughly three quarters of them show up just once. The ten largest make up around 8.8% of the sample. Sequenced material: peripheral blood, taken from a patient treated with radiotherapy plus ipilimumab. The receptor set was obtained from a human donor with non-small cell lung cancer who had a complete response to radiotherapy plus ipilimumab.

The rearrangement joins TRBV18 to TRBJ2-2; D is possibly TRBD2 (6 bases). CDR3 length: 16 amino acids. CDR1 and CDR2 (germline): KGHSH, LQKENI. Between the trimmed V and J ends, which lost 2 bases and 1 base, there was a span of 11 bases. CDR3: CASSPTGTGNTGELFF. The CDR3, as DNA: TGTGCCAGCTCACCAACCGGGACTGGGAACACCGGGGAGCTGTTTTTT. Using reference TRBV18 and TRBJ2-2 for the parts outside the CDR3, the full variable domain is NAGVMQNPRHLVRRRGQEARLRCSPMKGHSHVYWYRQLPEEGLKFMVYLQKENIIDESGMPKERFSAEFPKEGPSILRIQQVVRGDSAAYFCASSPTGTGNTGELFFGEGSRLTVL.

The chain joins TRBV30 to TRBJ2-3; TRBD1 aligns across 11 bases. CDR3 size: 15 residues. V was pared by 3 bases and J by 5 bases, with 7 bases of the junction left unmatched. Per the germline V gene, CDR1 is GTSNPN and CDR2 is SVGIG (reference sequence). CDR3 DNA sequence: TGTGCCTGGAGCCCGGACAGGGGGCTGAGAGATACGCAGTATTTT. Translation gives CAWSPDRGLRDTQYF.

The V call is TRBV27, the J call TRBJ2-5; 11 bases match TRBD2. The germline V gene encodes CDR1 MNHEY and CDR2 SMNVEV (reference sequence). Unmatched junction bases numbered 7, after V lost 5 bases and J lost 5 bases. The CDR3 is 15 amino acids. The CDR3 is CASSKGTSGGETQYF. CDR3 sequence (DNA): TGTGCCAGCAGTAAAGGGACTAGCGGAGGGGAGACCCAGTACTTC.

This clone appeared a few times. V and J are TRBV4-1 and TRBJ1-1, with D unresolved. CDR3 length: 14 residues. V lost 8 bases and J 1 base, leaving 14 bases between the germline ends. CDR1 is MGHRA, CDR2 YSYEKL, per germline. The CDR3 region is CASRDRRKNTEAFF. In DNA, the CDR3 is TGCGCCAGCCGGGATCGACGGAAGAACACTGAAGCTTTCTTT.

This chain connects TRBV9 to TRBJ2-4, with D possibly TRBD2 on 6 matching bases. V lost 0 bases to trimming and J lost 1 base, with 8 bases between them. The CDR3 runs to 15 residues. Looked up from germline, CDR1 is SGDLS and CDR2 is YYNGEE. The CDR3 nucleotides read TGTGCCAGCAGCGTAGGAAGCGGGGCCAAAAACATTCAGTACTTC. Translated, it gives CASSVGSGAKNIQYF. The complete variable domain, with remaining parts taken from reference TRBV9 and TRBJ2-4, reads DSGVTQTPKHLITATGQRVTLRCSPRSGDLSVYWYQQSLDQGLQFLIQYYNGEERAKGNILERFSAQQFPDLHSELNLSSLELGDSALYFCASSVGSGAKNIQYFGAGTRLSVL.

The chain recombines TRBV30 with TRBJ1-5; D is ambiguous. V was trimmed by 3 bases and J by 0 bases, leaving 18 bases between them. The CDR3 sequence is 17 residues long. The germline CDR1 and CDR2 sequences are GTSNPN and SVGIG (reference sequence). This CDR3 is CAWSSTRSSYSNQPQHF. The CDR3 DNA reads as TGTGCCTGGAGCTCCACCCGTAGCAGCTATAGCAATCAGCCCCAGCATTTT. Full variable domain (outside the CDR3, taken from reference TRBV30 and TRBJ1-5): SQTIHQWPATLVQPVGSPLSLECTVEGTSNPNLYWYRQAAGRGLQLLFYSVGIGQISSEVPQNLSASRPQDRQFILSSKKLLLSDSGFYLCAWSSTRSSYSNQPQHFGDGTRLSIL.

Here the CDR3 reads CASTGTVHNQPQHF. The CDR3 coding sequence is TGTGCCAGCACCGGGACAGTTCACAATCAGCCCCAGCATTTT. V usage is TRBV6-6 and J usage is TRBJ1-5; 7 bases fit TRBD1. V was pared by 7 bases and J by 3 bases, with 6 bases of the junction left unmatched. Germline lookup yields CDR1 MNHNY and CDR2 SVGAGI (reference sequence). This CDR3 spans 14 amino acids.